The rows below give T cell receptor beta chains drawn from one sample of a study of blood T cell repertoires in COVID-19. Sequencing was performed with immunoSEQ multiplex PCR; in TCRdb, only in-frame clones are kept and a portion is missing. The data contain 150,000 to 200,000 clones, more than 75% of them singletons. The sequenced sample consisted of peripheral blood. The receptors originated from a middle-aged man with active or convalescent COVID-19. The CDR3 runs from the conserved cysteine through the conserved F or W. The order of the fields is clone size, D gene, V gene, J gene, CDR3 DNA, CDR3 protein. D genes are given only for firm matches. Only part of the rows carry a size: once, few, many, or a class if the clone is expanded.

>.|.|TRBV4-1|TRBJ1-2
TGCGCCAGCAGCCAAAGTCCAGGGAAGGACTATGGCTACACCTTC
CASSQSPGKDYGYTF
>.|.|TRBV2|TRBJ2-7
TGTGCCAGCAGCCTGTATCAGGCAGGCCATCTCTTC
CASSLYQAGHLF
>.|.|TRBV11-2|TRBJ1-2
TGTGCCAGCAGTTCTGACATTAACTATGGCTACACCTTC
CASSSDINYGYTF
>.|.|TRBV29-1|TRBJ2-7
TGCAGCGTTCTCCGGGGGACCTACGAGCAGTACTTC
CSVLRGTYEQYF
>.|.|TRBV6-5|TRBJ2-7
TGTGCCAGCAGTTACCGGCAGGCTACCTACGAGCAGTACTTC
CASSYRQATYEQYF
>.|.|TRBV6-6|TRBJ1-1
TGTGCCAGCAGTACGACAGTAGAAGCTTTCTTT
CASSTTVEAFF
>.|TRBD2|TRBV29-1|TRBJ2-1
TGCAGCGCCGCGGGGGCGGGAGGGCCCCGCGATGAGCAGTTCTTC
CSAAGAGGPRDEQFF
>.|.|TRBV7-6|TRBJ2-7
TGTGCCAGCAGCCCCGTCAGGGGTTGGTCCTACGAGCAGTACTTC
CASSPVRGWSYEQYF
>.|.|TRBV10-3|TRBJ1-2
TGTGCCATCAGTGAGTCGAACTACGGGGACTATGGCTACACCTTC
CAISESNYGDYGYTF
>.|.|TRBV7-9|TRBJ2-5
TGTGCCAGCAGCACTATTACACGCGGAGGAGAGACCCAGTACTTC
CASSTITRGGETQYF
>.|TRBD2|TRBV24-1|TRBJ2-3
TGTGCCAGTGAGGCGGGAGGGCGTCCAGATACGCAGTATTTT
CASEAGGRPDTQYF
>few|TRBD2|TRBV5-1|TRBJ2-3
TGCGCCAGCAGCTTGGGATTCGGCGGGAGTTCTGCTAGCACAGATACGCAGTATTTT
CASSLGFGGSSASTDTQYF
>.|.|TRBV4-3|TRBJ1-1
TGCGCCAGCAGCCAACACCTTGAGCGTCTTGAAGCTTTCTTT
CASSQHLERLEAFF
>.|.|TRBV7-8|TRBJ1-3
TGTGCCAGCAGCCGAGAGGGGCCGAGCTCTGGAAACACCATATATTTT
CASSREGPSSGNTIYF
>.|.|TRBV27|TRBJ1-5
TGTGCCACCAGGGGAGGGGCCTATAGCAATCAGCCCCAGCATTTT
CATRGGAYSNQPQHF
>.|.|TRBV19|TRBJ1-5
TGTGCCAGTAGTACCCACACCCCCAATGGCAATCAGCCCCAGCATTTT
CASSTHTPNGNQPQHF
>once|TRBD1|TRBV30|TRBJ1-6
TGTGCCTGGAGTCCCGACAGGGGGTTTACACCCCTCCACTTT
CAWSPDRGFTPLHF
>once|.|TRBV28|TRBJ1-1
TGTGCCAGCAGTTTGCGGCCGAACACTGAAGCTTTCTTT
CASSLRPNTEAFF
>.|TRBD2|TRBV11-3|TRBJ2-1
TGTGCCAGCAGCTTAGATGGGACTAGCGGCCCATCCTACAATGAGCAGTTCTTC
CASSLDGTSGPSYNEQFF
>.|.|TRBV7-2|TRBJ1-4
TGTGCCAGCAGCTTAGACGGGACAATCAGTGAAAAACTGTTTTTT
CASSLDGTISEKLFF
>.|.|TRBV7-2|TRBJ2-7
TGTGCCAGCAGCTTAGACTACTTCCAGGGAGGATCCTACGAGCAGTACTTC
CASSLDYFQGGSYEQYF
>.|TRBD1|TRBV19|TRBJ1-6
TGTGCCAGTAGAACAACGGGGGGACAGGGGGCGAATTCACCCCTCCACTTT
CASRTTGGQGANSPLHF
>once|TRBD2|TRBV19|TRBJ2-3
TGTGCCAGTCAGGAGAAAAAGCGGGGGGGCACAGATACGCAGTATTTT
CASQEKKRGGTDTQYF
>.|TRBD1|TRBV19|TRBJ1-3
TGTGCCAGTATTCCAGGGGGCTCTGGAAACACCATATATTTT
CASIPGGSGNTIYF
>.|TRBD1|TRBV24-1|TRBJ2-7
TGTGCCACCAGTGACCGGGGACAGGGGGTCCACGAGCAGTACTTC
CATSDRGQGVHEQYF
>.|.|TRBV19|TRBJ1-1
TGTGCCAGTAGTATAGGGGCCAATGAAGCTTTCTTT
CASSIGANEAFF
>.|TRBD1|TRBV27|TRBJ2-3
TGTGCCAGCAGTTTATACTGTTGGAACAGGGGGCACTTGGGCACAGATACGCAGTATTTT
CASSLYCWNRGHLGTDTQYF
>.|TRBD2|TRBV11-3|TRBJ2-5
TGTGCCAGCAGCTTAGCGGCGGGGGGGCAGGAGACCCAGTACTTC
CASSLAAGGQETQYF
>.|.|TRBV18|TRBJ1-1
TGTGCCAGCTCGCGGACAGACACTGAAGCTTTCTTT
CASSRTDTEAFF
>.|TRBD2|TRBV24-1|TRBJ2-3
TGTGCCACCAGTGATCGGGGGGGGGCAACAGATACGCAGTATTTT
CATSDRGGATDTQYF
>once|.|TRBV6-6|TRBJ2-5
TGTGCCAGCGGCCCTCAGGGACTCGACCAAGAGACCCAGTACTTC
CASGPQGLDQETQYF
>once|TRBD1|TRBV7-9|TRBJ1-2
TGTGCCAGCAGCTTACCTAAACTAGGGACAGGGGGTTATGGCTACACCTTC
CASSLPKLGTGGYGYTF
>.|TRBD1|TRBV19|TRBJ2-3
TGTGCCAGTAGTATGGGAGTAGGGGGCGCAGATACGCAGTATTTT
CASSMGVGGADTQYF
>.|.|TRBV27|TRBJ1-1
TGTGCCAGCCACAGGGATCCAGCTTTCTTT
CASHRDPAFF
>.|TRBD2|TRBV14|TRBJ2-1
TGTGCCAGCAGCACCGGGACTAGCGGGGCACGGGGGCAGTTCTTC
CASSTGTSGARGQFF
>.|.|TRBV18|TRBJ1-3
TGTGCCAGCTCACCCAGGACAGCTCACTCTGGAAACACCATATATTTT
CASSPRTAHSGNTIYF
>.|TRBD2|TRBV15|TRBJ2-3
TGTGCCACCAGCAGAAGCCGTAGCGGGGTCGGGGATACGCAGTATTTT
CATSRSRSGVGDTQYF
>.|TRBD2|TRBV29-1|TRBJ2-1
TGCAGCGTTGAATCATCAGCGGGAGGTTATGAGCAGTTCTTC
CSVESSAGGYEQFF
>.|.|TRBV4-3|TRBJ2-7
TGCGCCAGCAGCCAATTACTTAGCTCCTACGAGCAGTACTTC
CASSQLLSSYEQYF
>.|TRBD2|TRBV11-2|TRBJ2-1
TGTGCCAGCAGCTTCAACCTAGCGGGGGGGCCGAATGAGCAGTTCTTC
CASSFNLAGGPNEQFF
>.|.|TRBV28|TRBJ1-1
TGTGCCAGCAGTCCCTCCGTCTCGCGGAACACTGAAGCTTTCTTT
CASSPSVSRNTEAFF
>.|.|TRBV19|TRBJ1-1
TGTGCCAGTAGTATAGTAGCCGGGACTGAAGCTTTCTTT
CASSIVAGTEAFF
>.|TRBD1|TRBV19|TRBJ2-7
TGTGCCAGTAGCAAGTGGGACAGGGGTGACTACGAGCAGTACTTC
CASSKWDRGDYEQYF
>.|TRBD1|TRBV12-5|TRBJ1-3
TGTGCTAGTGGGATTCCCGGGACAGGGTTGGGAAACACCATATATTTT
CASGIPGTGLGNTIYF
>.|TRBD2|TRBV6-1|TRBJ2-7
TGTGCCAGCAGTGAAGCTGGGGCTAGCGGAGCCTACGAGCAGTACTTC
CASSEAGASGAYEQYF
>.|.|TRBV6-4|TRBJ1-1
TGTGCCAGCAGTGAGGCAGGGGCTAACACTGAAGCTTTCTTT
CASSEAGANTEAFF
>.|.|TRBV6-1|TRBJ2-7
TGTGCCAGCAGTGAAGGGGAGTTTTCCGAGCAGTACTTC
CASSEGEFSEQYF
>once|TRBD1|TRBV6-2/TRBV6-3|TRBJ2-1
TGTGCCAGCAGTTTTCACCGGGACAGGGATAACAATGAGCAGTTCTTC
CASSFHRDRDNNEQFF
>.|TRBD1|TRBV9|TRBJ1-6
TGTGCCAGCAGCCGCGGGGACAGAGCATCACCCCTCCACTTT
CASSRGDRASPLHF
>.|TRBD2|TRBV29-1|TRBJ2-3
TGCAGCGTTGAGCCAACTAGCGGGGGGAAGATCACAGATACGCAGTATTTT
CSVEPTSGGKITDTQYF